The present TCR beta chain was sequenced within a study of shared clonotypes between healthy human individuals. Study overall: The study enrolled two women and three men aged 18 to 49. Study conclusions and caveats: The study's rarefaction showed incomplete sorted-subset sequencing despite large depth.

Method: immunoSEQ multiplex PCR; TCRdb's copy keeps in-frame clones and lacks some. The sample has approximately 2.5 million clones; approximately 93% are singletons. Points on this clone: Its antigen is unknown.

The CDR3 covers 15 residues. CDR1 SGHTA and CDR2 FQGNSA come from the germline V gene. V dropped 5 bases and J dropped 4 bases, with 15 bases sitting between them. All of the donors resided in Nashville, Tennessee, and each was a Caucasian adult. The chain carries TRBV7-2 and TRBJ2-1, with a tentative D call TRBD1 (6 bases). The sequenced material came from naive CD4+ T cells from PBMCs. The subset was: CD45RA+ positively selected. This sequence was found in a man aged 18 to 29 in good health. Some clones in this sample may be carry-over from other donors' samples. The CDR3 reads CASSPRGDWYNEQFF. The DNA of the CDR3 is TGTGCCAGCAGCCCCAGGGGAGATTGGTACAATGAGCAGTTCTTC.